The 13 T cell receptor beta chains given below trace back to one sample, sequenced in a study of T cell responses to AZD1222 COVID-19 vaccine. Data came from immunoSEQ multiplex PCR; TCRdb stores just in-frame clones and leaves some out. The table includes about 210,000 clones, 90% to 95% detected once. Here the sequenced sample was peripheral blood, taken 28 days after the second dose of the MenACWY control vaccine. Receptors were obtained from an adult who received the MenACWY meningococcal vaccine as a control.

This sequence joins TRBV6-5 and TRBJ2-5; 8 bases agree with TRBD2. The CDR3 totals 14 residues. Germline lookup yields CDR1 MNHEY and CDR2 SVGAGI. Losses at the gene ends were 2 bases for V and 2 bases for J; bases not matched to a gene: 1. CDR3 in amino acids: CASSYAGGQETQYF. CDR3 nucleotides: TGTGCCAGCAGTTACGCGGGGGGTCAAGAGACCCAGTACTTC.

This clone was detected only a few times. The gene calls are TRBV6-2 or TRBV6-3 and TRBJ2-6; perhaps TRBD2 as D (7 bases). The V and J ends lost 4 bases and 1 base respectively, with 14 bases between them. The CDR3 length is 17 residues. The germline CDR1 and CDR2 sequences are MNHEY and SVGEGT. This CDR3 is CASSSWGGPSGANVLTF. The CDR3 DNA sequence: TGTGCCAGCAGTTCTTGGGGGGGCCCATCTGGGGCCAACGTCCTGACTTTC.

This clone came up once. CDR3 coding DNA: TGCGCCAGCAGCGGGCAAGACAGGTTTTTTGGAAACACCATATATTTT. Encoded protein: CASSGQDRFFGNTIYF. The rearrangement uses TRBV5-1 and TRBJ1-3, with D maybe TRBD1 (6 bases). Looked up from germline, CDR1 is SGHRS and CDR2 is YFSETQ. Trimming pared 4 bases from V and 3 bases from J, leaving 17 bases between. CDR3 length equals 16 residues.

The chain is built from TRBV29-1 and TRBJ1-4; 7 nucleotides line up with TRBD1. Trimming took 4 bases from V and 5 from J; bases not matched to a gene: 4. The CDR3 is 13 residues long. In germline, CDR1 is SQVTM, CDR2 ANQGSEA. CDR3 sequence reads: CSVADRANEKLFF. CDR3 DNA: TGCAGCGTTGCCGACAGGGCGAATGAAAAACTGTTTTTT.

The gene calls are TRBV4-2 and TRBJ1-6, with 7 bases lining up with TRBD1. The germline V gene encodes CDR1 LGHNA and CDR2 YNFKEQ. This CDR3 has 13 residues. J gave up 11 bases and V 2 bases, and 3 bases lay outside the gene matches. The CDR3 sequence is CASSQNRGTPLHF. The DNA for the CDR3 is TGTGCCAGCAGCCAAAACAGGGGCACACCCCTCCACTTT.

The CDR3 bases are TGTGCCAGCAGCGAACCGGGACAGGGCACAGATACGCAGTATTTT. It translates to CASSEPGQGTDTQYF. The chain links TRBV7-9 to TRBJ2-3; TRBD1 matches at 8 bases. Germline V gene sequence: CDR1 SEHNR, CDR2 FQNEAQ (reference sequence). CDR3 length: 15 amino acids. Germline trimming cut 5 bases from V and 1 base from J; bases unmatched to any gene: 5.

As concerns this clone: The junction departs from germline at one end; a sequencing error may be responsible. The rearrangement joins TRBV7-3 to TRBJ2-1, with D perhaps given as TRBD1 or TRBD2 (5 bases each). Looked up from germline, CDR1 is SGHTA and CDR2 is FQGTGA. CDR3 length equals 13 residues. The CDR3 region is CASSPSPIGAPVF. CDR3 coding DNA: TGTGCCAGCAGCCCCAGTCCAATCGGGGCCCCGGTCTTC.

A note on this clone: This same CDR3 is encoded by further DNA sequences in the sample. CDR3 DNA sequence: TGTGCCAGCAGCGTAGGCTACAATGAGCAGTTCTTC. It translates to CASSVGYNEQFF. The genes are TRBV9 and TRBJ2-1; D unresolved. Germline V gene sequence: CDR1 SGDLS, CDR2 YYNGEE. The CDR3 is 12 residues long. V was pared by 0 bases and J by 3 bases, with 1 base between.

The V call is TRBV4-2, the J call TRBJ1-2; 11 bases map to TRBD1. The CDR3 runs to 16 residues. V shed 3 bases and J 5 bases; nucleotides not matched to a gene: 8. Germline V gene data show CDR1 as LGHNA and CDR2 as YNFKEQ. The CDR3 region is CASSHPDRGLGYGYTF. The CDR3 nucleotides read TGTGCCAGCAGCCACCCGGACAGGGGGCTTGGATATGGCTACACCTTC.

This clone was detected once. The gene calls are TRBV9 and TRBJ1-2; D is uncertain. Germline V gene sequence: CDR1 SGDLS, CDR2 YYNGEE. The CDR3 has 16 residues. V dropped 3 bases and J dropped 4 bases, with 19 bases sitting between them. The chain's CDR3 is CASSAQESRPRYGYTF. Written as DNA, the CDR3 is TGTGCCAGCAGCGCCCAGGAATCACGGCCACGCTATGGCTACACCTTC.

This chain uses TRBV10-3 with TRBJ2-3; 9 nucleotides match TRBD2. Germline V lookup: CDR1 ENHRY, CDR2 SYGVKD. V trimming: 4 bases; J trimming: 3 bases; junction bases outside the gene matches: 11. The CDR3 extends over 17 amino acids. The DNA of the CDR3 is TGTGCCATCAGTGTCCGCTTGCGGGAGGGCCCGACAGATACGCAGTATTTT. This translates into CAISVRLREGPTDTQYF.

The CDR3 nucleotides read TGTGCCAGCAGTGAAGAAAGCCAAGAAGACACTGAAGCTTTCTTT. It codes for CASSEESQEDTEAFF. This sequence joins TRBV2 and TRBJ1-1; D remains unclear. Germline V CDR1 and CDR2: SNHLY, FYNNEI. The CDR3 has 15 residues. Between the trimmed V and J ends, which lost 1 base and 3 bases, there was a span of 12 bases.

CDR3 in amino acids: CASSPTGSSSYEQYF. The CDR3 bases are TGTGCCAGCAGCCCGACAGGGTCGAGCTCCTACGAGCAGTACTTC. V and J are TRBV28 and TRBJ2-7, with TRBD1 identical over 7 bases. Losses at the gene ends were 6 bases for V and 0 bases for J; bases not matched to a gene: 8. The CDR3 totals 15 residues. The germline V gene encodes CDR1 MDHEN and CDR2 SYDVKM.